A single sample gave rise to the 29 T cell receptor beta chains below, sequenced in a study of blood T cells in healthy people across ages (dated by TCRdb to between 2014 and 2017). Libraries were constructed by 5' RACE. TCRdb lists the instrument as Illumina HiSeq 2500. A second roughly 6 to 12 cycle PCR used a sample-barcoded 5' primer and a J-beta primer mix. The public reads were run again by TCRdb, first through fastp at Q25 and then through MiXCR, and only productive beta chains were kept. Here each entry gathers all rows of one CDR3 protein and keeps the most common genes and DNA. In all, the sample holds about 1.6 million distinct CDR3 sequences, and 30% to 35% of those were seen once. The ten most abundant clones make up about 11% of the sample. The sample comprised blood. The receptor set was obtained from a woman aged 25 to 39 in good health.

This clonotype occurred once. The V gene is TRBV5-1, the J gene TRBJ1-4, with D maybe TRBD1 (5 bases). CDR3 length equals 17 residues. The V end lost 0 bases, the J end lost 1 base, and 13 bases lay between the germline ends. Germline-derived CDR1 and CDR2 are SGHRS and YFSETQ. The CDR3 nucleotides read TGCGCCAGCAGCTTGGCGGGGCAGGGAAAAACTAATGAAAAACTGTTTTTT. This gives the protein CASSLAGQGKTNEKLFF.

The chain recombines TRBV28 with TRBJ2-1; D call uncertain. V lost 8 bases and J 3 bases, leaving 8 bases between the germline ends. CDR1 is MDHEN, CDR2 SYDVKM, per germline. The CDR3 has 12 residues. For the CDR3, the DNA is TGTGCCAGCCGGGTTGACTACAATGAGCAGTTCTTC. Protein: CASRVDYNEQFF.

This clonotype was seen a few times. The gene calls are TRBV11-2 and TRBJ2-1; D is undetermined. Trimming shortened V by 3 bases and J by 0 bases, and 9 bases separated the two germline ends. The CDR3 consists of 15 residues. CDR1 is SGHAT and CDR2 is FQNNGV in the germline V gene. This CDR3 is CASSFLASSYNEQFF. The CDR3 coding sequence is TGTGCCAGCAGCTTTCTGGCCAGCTCCTACAATGAGCAGTTCTTC.

A note on this clonotype: Its ends do not fully match the called genes, so a read error is possible. The J gene is TRBJ2-5, the V gene TRBV7-3, with D perhaps TRBD2 (6 bases). The CDR3 is made up of 15 amino acids. Germline V gene data show CDR1 as SGHTA and CDR2 as FQGTGA. The CDR3: CVSSLGGAGPEEQYF. The CDR3 coding sequence is TGTGTCAGCAGCTTAGGCGGGGCGGGTCCGGAAGAGCAGTACTTC.

This clonotype was detected only a few times. This chain uses TRBV15 with TRBJ2-5; 7 positions match TRBD2. The CDR3 is 17 amino acids. CDR1 is LNHNV and CDR2 is YYDKDF in the germline V gene (reference sequence). The V and J ends lost 1 base and 5 bases, in that order; junction bases with no gene match: 13. DNA of the CDR3: TGTGCCACCAGCAGAGGTTTGACCAGCGGGCGGGGGGAGACCCAGTACTTC. Translating it yields CATSRGLTSGRGETQYF. Combining the CDR3 with reference TRBV15 and TRBJ2-5 gives the whole variable domain DAMVIQNPRYQVTQFGKPVTLSCSQTLNHNVMYWYQQKSSQAPKLLFHYYDKDFNNEADTPDNFQSRRPNTSFCFLDIRSPGLGDTAMYLCATSRGLTSGRGETQYFGPGTRLLVL.

The rearrangement links TRBV20-1 to TRBJ2-1; D is ambiguous. From germline, CDR1 is DFQATT and CDR2 SNEGSKA (reference sequence). V shed 0 bases and J shed 0 bases, with 12 bases lying between them. This CDR3 has 16 residues. The DNA for the CDR3 is TGCAGTGCTAGAGATAGTTACCGGGTCTCCTACAATGAGCAGTTCTTC. Amino acids: CSARDSYRVSYNEQFF.

This clonotype was seen more than once but under ten times. This sequence may be a read error, since a much larger clone differs from it by one base. This chain joins TRBV10-3 and TRBJ2-1; D is undetermined. From germline, CDR1 is ENHRY and CDR2 SYGVKD. This CDR3 is built from 11 residues. The ends were cut back, 2 bases at V and 8 bases at J, with 4 bases in the middle. The CDR3 loop is CAISEGDEQFF. The CDR3 DNA reads TGTGCCATCAGTGAGGGGGATGAGCAGTTCTTC.

The chain uses TRBV6-6 and TRBJ2-7, with 9 nucleotides matching TRBD1. V lost 7 bases and J lost 5; bases outside the gene matches: 12. This CDR3 is 15 amino acids long. The germline gives CDR1 MNHNY, CDR2 SVGAGI (reference sequence). In nucleotides, the CDR3 is TGTGCCAGCACCCACCGGGACAGGGCTGGCAACGAGCAGTACTTC. Translating it yields CASTHRDRAGNEQYF.

This clonotype was seen at least ten times. This chain uses TRBV29-1 with TRBJ2-5; D remains unclear. Germline CDR1 reads SQVTM; CDR2 reads ANQGSEA. The germline V and J ends were trimmed by 2 bases and 5 bases, with 9 bases remaining between them. There are 12 residues in the CDR3. CDR3 amino acids: CSVESASETQYF. CDR3 coding DNA: TGCAGCGTTGAAAGCGCTTCGGAGACCCAGTACTTC. Supplemented by reference TRBV29-1 and TRBJ2-5, the full variable domain reads SAVISQKPSRDICQRGTSLTIQCQVDSQVTMMFWYRQQPGQSLTLIATANQGSEATYESGFVIDKFPISRPNLTFSTLTVSNMSPEDSSIYLCSVESASETQYFGPGTRLLVL.

As regards this clonotype: A much larger clone lies a single base off, so this may be a read error. This rearrangement joins TRBV7-6 to TRBJ2-1; D is perhaps TRBD1 (5 bases). There are 15 residues in the CDR3. Germline loops: CDR1 SGHVS, CDR2 FNYEAQ. CDR3 nucleotides: TGTGCCAGCAGCCCTGGCGACAGCTCCTGCAATGAGCAGTTCTTC. Translation: CASSPGDSSCNEQFF.

The chain is built from TRBV20-1 and TRBJ1-5, with 9 bases matching TRBD1. In germline, CDR1 is DFQATT, CDR2 SNEGSKA (reference sequence). The trim removed 2 bases at V and 4 bases at J, leaving 9 bases unmatched. This CDR3 is built from 16 residues. In DNA form, the CDR3 reads TGCAGTGCTAGAAGCAGTATCGACAGGGGGAATCAGCCCCAGCATTTT. The encoded protein is CSARSSIDRGNQPQHF.

This clonotype appeared once. The rearrangement joins TRBV30 to TRBJ1-2; 11 positions match TRBD1. Germline values: CDR1 GTSNPN, CDR2 SVGIG (reference sequence). This CDR3 spans 14 amino acids. J lost 8 bases, V lost 0 bases, and 5 bases had no gene match. The CDR3 nucleotides read TGTGCCTGGAGTGTAGGGACAGGGGGAATGGGCTACACCTTC. Its translation is CAWSVGTGGMGYTF.

The chain carries TRBV11-2 and TRBJ2-3; the D gene could be TRBD1 or TRBD2 (5 bases each). Germline V gene lookup returns CDR1 SGHAT and CDR2 FQNNGV. The V gene lost 3 bases and the J gene lost 6 bases, with 19 bases spanning the gap. This CDR3 has 16 residues. CDR3 protein: CASSFVTGTRGDTQYF. The CDR3 DNA is TGTGCCAGCAGCTTTGTAACCGGGACCCGAGGGGATACGCAGTATTTT.

This sequence joins TRBV20-1 and TRBJ2-1, with TRBD2 matching over 12 bases. Losses at the gene ends were 5 bases for V and 10 bases for J; bases not matched to a gene: 9. Germline V gene lookup returns CDR1 DFQATT and CDR2 SNEGSKA (reference sequence). CDR3 length equals 14 residues. DNA of the CDR3: TGCAGTGCTGGAAGGACTAGCGGGACAAGAGAGCAGTTCTTC. Protein sequence: CSAGRTSGTREQFF.

The chain combines TRBV2 with TRBJ1-5; a possible D gene is TRBD1 (5 bases). Germline V gene sequence: CDR1 SNHLY, CDR2 FYNNEI. CDR3 length equals 17 residues. Trimming removed 0 bases from V and 5 bases from J, with 17 bases in between. CDR3 loop: CASSEALIQGWDQPQHF. The CDR3 bases are TGTGCCAGCAGTGAAGCGCTTATCCAGGGCTGGGATCAGCCCCAGCATTTT.

This clonotype was observed at least ten times. V and J are TRBV20-1 and TRBJ2-7; a weak D match, TRBD2 (6 bases). V lost 5 bases and J lost 2, with 13 bases in between. CDR1 and CDR2 from the germline V gene are DFQATT and SNEGSKA (reference sequence). The CDR3 totals 13 residues. The CDR3 loop is CSAPGGATYEQYF. The CDR3 DNA is TGCAGTGCTCCCGGCGGGGCCACCTACGAGCAGTACTTC.

The J gene is TRBJ1-2, the V gene TRBV6-5; D perhaps matches TRBD1 (6 bases). Trimming left V 5 bases short and J 6 bases short, with 19 bases between. CDR1 and CDR2 from the germline V gene are MNHEY and SVGAGI. The CDR3 runs to 15 residues. The CDR3 DNA reads as TGTGCCAGCAGTCCCGCCGCGGGGGGCCTAGATGGCTACACCTTC. It specifies CASSPAAGGLDGYTF.

This sequence joins TRBV9 and TRBJ2-5; D possibly uses TRBD1 or TRBD2 (5 bases each). This CDR3 has 15 residues. Deletions cut 0 bases from V and 4 bases from J, with 13 bases between. Germline assignment: CDR1 SGDLS and CDR2 YYNGEE. The CDR3 DNA reads as TGTGCCAGCAGCGTAGGGGTGGGGGAGAGAGAGACCCAGTACTTC. This encodes CASSVGVGERETQYF.

This clonotype was seen a few times. This sequence joins TRBV4-2 and TRBJ1-6; D is ambiguous. Trimming removed 5 bases at V and 13 bases at J, with 24 bases between. Germline V gene sequence: CDR1 LGHNA, CDR2 YNFKEQ. The CDR3 runs 16 residues. The chain's CDR3 is CASSGPGQQLKSPLHF. DNA of the CDR3: TGTGCCAGCAGCGGTCCGGGTCAGCAACTAAAGTCGCCCCTCCACTTT.

Ten or more counts support this clonotype. V gene TRBV5-1 combines with J gene TRBJ1-2; D gene ambiguous. Germline V lookup: CDR1 SGHRS, CDR2 YFSETQ. This CDR3 has 14 residues. V lost 2 bases to trimming and J lost 0 bases, with 8 bases between them. The CDR3 DNA follows: TGCGCCAGCAGCTTTGGAGCCTCTAACTATGGCTACACCTTC. It specifies CASSFGASNYGYTF.

This clonotype has more than one count but fewer than ten. The V and J genes are TRBV15 and TRBJ2-7; no clear D. The CDR3 loop spans 15 amino acids. Germline V CDR1 and CDR2: LNHNV, YYDKDF (reference sequence). V was trimmed by 1 base and J by 0 bases, leaving 10 bases between them. The CDR3 here is CATSRVRVSSYEQYF. CDR3 in DNA: TGTGCCACCAGCAGAGTCCGGGTTAGCTCCTACGAGCAGTACTTC.

This clonotype has more than one count but fewer than ten. The chain couples TRBV29-1 to TRBJ2-5; D is possibly TRBD2 (6 bases). In germline, CDR1 is SQVTM, CDR2 ANQGSEA. V was trimmed by 0 bases and J by 4 bases, leaving 15 bases between them. This CDR3 region has 15 residues. The CDR3 here is CSVEEVAALGETQYF. CDR3 in DNA: TGCAGCGTTGAAGAGGTAGCGGCCCTTGGAGAGACCCAGTACTTC. Variable domain in full (rest from reference TRBV29-1 and TRBJ2-5): SAVISQKPSRDICQRGTSLTIQCQVDSQVTMMFWYRQQPGQSLTLIATANQGSEATYESGFVIDKFPISRPNLTFSTLTVSNMSPEDSSIYLCSVEEVAALGETQYFGPGTRLLVL.

V and J are TRBV18 and TRBJ1-2, with D hard to call. Between the trimmed V and J ends, which lost 4 bases and 10 bases, there was a span of 19 bases. The CDR3 is made up of 14 amino acids. Germline CDR1 is KGHSH and CDR2 is LQKENI. This chain's CDR3 is CASSLKGSSPSYTF. The CDR3 region has the DNA TGTGCCAGCTCACTTAAAGGGTCGTCCCCCTCCTACACCTTC. Looking up the rest from reference TRBV18 and TRBJ1-2 gives the full variable domain: NAGVMQNPRHLVRRRGQEARLRCSPMKGHSHVYWYRQLPEEGLKFMVYLQKENIIDESGMPKERFSAEFPKEGPSILRIQQVVRGDSAAYFCASSLKGSSPSYTFGSGTRLTVV.

This clonotype was seen a few times. The chain is built from TRBV27 and TRBJ1-2; 7 nucleotides agree with TRBD1. The CDR3 extends over 13 amino acids. Germline-derived CDR1 and CDR2 are MNHEY and SMNVEV (reference sequence). The J segment lost 4 bases and the V segment lost 4 bases, leaving 3 bases of the junction unmatched. CDR3 region: CASSSWDSYGYTF. CDR3 bases: TGTGCCAGCAGTTCGTGGGACAGCTATGGCTACACCTTC.

This clonotype appeared a few times. This chain uses TRBV5-4 with TRBJ1-2, with D unclear. This CDR3 contains 15 residues. Germline CDR1 SGHNT, CDR2 YYREEE (reference sequence). V shed 4 bases and J shed 2 bases, with 15 bases lying between them. The CDR3 is CASSADLQENYGYTF. In DNA form, the CDR3 reads TGTGCCAGCAGCGCCGACCTTCAAGAGAACTATGGCTACACCTTC. The full variable domain, its missing parts supplied by reference TRBV5-4 and TRBJ1-2, is ETGVTQSPTHLIKTRGQQVTLRCSSQSGHNTVSWYQQALGQGPQFIFQYYREEENGRGNFPPRFSGLQFPNYSSELNVNALELDDSALYLCASSADLQENYGYTFGSGTRLTVV.

This chain links TRBV2 with TRBJ2-5; 11 bases align to TRBD2. V dropped 4 bases and J dropped 4; count of bases not matched to a gene: 5. Germline loops: CDR1 SNHLY, CDR2 FYNNEI. The CDR3 is 15 amino acids. CDR3 coding DNA: TGTGCCAGCAGTGCGGGACTAGCGGTCGGAGAGACCCAGTACTTC. This translates into CASSAGLAVGETQYF.

The table lists this clonotype with a few counts. The chain uses TRBV7-2 and TRBJ2-1; 7 bases are a match to TRBD2. Germline V CDR1 and CDR2: SGHTA, FQGNSA. This CDR3 contains 15 residues. V was pared by 2 bases and J by 7 bases, with 8 bases of the junction left unmatched. CDR3 sequence (DNA): TGTGCCAGCAGCTTATACGAGGGAGGGCGGAATGAGCAGTTCTTC. Translation: CASSLYEGGRNEQFF.

The rearrangement joins TRBV18 to TRBJ2-2; D uncertain. Deletions cut 4 bases from V and 6 bases from J, with 9 bases between. CDR3 length: 13 amino acids. Germline V CDR1 and CDR2: KGHSH, LQKENI. The CDR3 nucleotides are TGTGCCAGCTCACAAAGAAAGGCCGGGGAGCTGTTTTTT. Its protein is CASSQRKAGELFF.

This clonotype appeared a few times. This chain links TRBV4-2 with TRBJ2-3; 9 nucleotides line up with TRBD2. CDR1 is LGHNA, CDR2 YNFKEQ, per germline. This CDR3 comprises 15 residues. V gave up 1 base and J gave up 3 bases; unmatched junction bases: 2. CDR3 protein: CASSQGTSVTDTQYF. CDR3 nucleotide sequence: TGTGCCAGCAGCCAAGGGACTAGCGTTACAGATACGCAGTATTTT.